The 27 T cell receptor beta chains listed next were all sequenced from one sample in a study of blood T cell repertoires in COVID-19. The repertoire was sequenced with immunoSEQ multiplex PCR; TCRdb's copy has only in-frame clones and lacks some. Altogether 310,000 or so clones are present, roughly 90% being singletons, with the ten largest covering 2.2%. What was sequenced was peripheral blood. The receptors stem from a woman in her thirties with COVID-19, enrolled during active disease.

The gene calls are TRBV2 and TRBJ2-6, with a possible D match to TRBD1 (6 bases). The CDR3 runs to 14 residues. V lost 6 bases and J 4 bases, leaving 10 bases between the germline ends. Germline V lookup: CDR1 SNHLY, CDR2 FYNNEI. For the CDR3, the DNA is TGTGCCAGCAGGTACAGGGCCGGGGCCAACGTCCTGACTTTC. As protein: CASRYRAGANVLTF.

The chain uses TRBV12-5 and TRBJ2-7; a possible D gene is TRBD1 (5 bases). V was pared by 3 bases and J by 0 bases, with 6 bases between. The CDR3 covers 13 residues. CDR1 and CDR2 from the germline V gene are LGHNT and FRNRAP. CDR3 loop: CASGLDSSYEQYF. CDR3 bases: TGTGCTAGTGGTTTAGACAGCTCCTACGAGCAGTACTTC.

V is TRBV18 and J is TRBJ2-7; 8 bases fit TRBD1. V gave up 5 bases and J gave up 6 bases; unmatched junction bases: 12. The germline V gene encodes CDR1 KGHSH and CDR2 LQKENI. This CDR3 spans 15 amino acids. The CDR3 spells CASSRGAGGKGEQYF. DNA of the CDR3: TGTGCCAGCTCAAGAGGGGCAGGGGGCAAGGGCGAGCAGTACTTC.

CDR3 protein: CASSAQSGGRRNSPLHF. The DNA for the CDR3 is TGTGCCAGCAGTGCACAGTCTGGGGGCAGGAGGAATTCACCCCTCCACTTT. This rearrangement joins TRBV6-1 to TRBJ1-6; possibly TRBD1 for D (6 bases). Looked up from germline, CDR1 is MNHNS and CDR2 is SASEGT. The CDR3 totals 17 residues. The V and J ends lost 4 bases and 7 bases respectively, with 20 bases between them.

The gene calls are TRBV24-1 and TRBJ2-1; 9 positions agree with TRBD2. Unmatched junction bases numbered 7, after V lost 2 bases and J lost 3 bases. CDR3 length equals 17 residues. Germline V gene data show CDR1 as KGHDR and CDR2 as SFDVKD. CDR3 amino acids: CATSDSPLAGIYNEQFF. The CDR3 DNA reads TGTGCCACCAGTGATTCCCCCCTAGCGGGAATCTACAATGAGCAGTTCTTC.

The chain's CDR3 is CASRQGGITEAFF. The CDR3, as DNA: TGTGCCAGCAGACAGGGTGGGATCACTGAAGCTTTCTTT. This chain links TRBV28 with TRBJ1-1, with TRBD1 as a possible D gene (6 bases). The CDR3 runs 13 residues. V shed 6 bases and J shed 4 bases, with 12 bases lying between them. Germline CDR1 and CDR2: MDHEN and SYDVKM.

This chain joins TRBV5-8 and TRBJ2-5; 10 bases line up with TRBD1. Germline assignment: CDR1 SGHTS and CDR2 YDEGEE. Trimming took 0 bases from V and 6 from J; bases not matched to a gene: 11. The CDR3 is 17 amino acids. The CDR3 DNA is TGTGCCAGCAGCTTGGCCCCGACAGGGGGCGAAGGGAAGACCCAGTACTTC. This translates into CASSLAPTGGEGKTQYF.

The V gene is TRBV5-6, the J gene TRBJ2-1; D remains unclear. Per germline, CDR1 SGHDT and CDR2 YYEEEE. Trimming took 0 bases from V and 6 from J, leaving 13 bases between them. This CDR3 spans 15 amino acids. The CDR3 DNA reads TGTGCCAGCAGCTTGGTTAGGAGTTCTGTCAATGAGCAGTTCTTC. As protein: CASSLVRSSVNEQFF. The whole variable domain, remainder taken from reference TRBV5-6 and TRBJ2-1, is DAGVTQSPTHLIKTRGQQVTLRCSPKSGHDTVSWYQQALGQGPQFIFQYYEEEERQRGNFPDRFSGHQFPNYSSELNVNALLLGDSALYLCASSLVRSSVNEQFFGPGTRLTVL.

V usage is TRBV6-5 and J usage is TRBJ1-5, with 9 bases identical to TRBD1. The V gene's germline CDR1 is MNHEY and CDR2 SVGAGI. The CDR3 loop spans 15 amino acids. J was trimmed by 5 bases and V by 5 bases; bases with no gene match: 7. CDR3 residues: CASSPGQGAYQPQHF. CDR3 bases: TGTGCCAGCAGTCCGGGACAGGGAGCCTATCAGCCCCAGCATTTT.

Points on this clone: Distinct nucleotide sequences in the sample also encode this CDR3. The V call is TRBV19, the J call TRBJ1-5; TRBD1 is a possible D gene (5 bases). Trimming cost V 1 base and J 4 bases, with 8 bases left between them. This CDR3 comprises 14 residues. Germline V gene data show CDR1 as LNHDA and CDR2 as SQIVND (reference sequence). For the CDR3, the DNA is TGTGCCAGTAGTATAGCCGGGGGAAATCAGCCCCAGCATTTT. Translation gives CASSIAGGNQPQHF.

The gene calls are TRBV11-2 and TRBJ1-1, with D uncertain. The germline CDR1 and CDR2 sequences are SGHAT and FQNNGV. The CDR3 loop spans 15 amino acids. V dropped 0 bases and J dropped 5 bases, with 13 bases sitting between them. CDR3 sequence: CASSLDSGEVTEAFF. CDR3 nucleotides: TGTGCCAGCAGCTTAGATTCTGGCGAGGTGACTGAAGCTTTCTTT.

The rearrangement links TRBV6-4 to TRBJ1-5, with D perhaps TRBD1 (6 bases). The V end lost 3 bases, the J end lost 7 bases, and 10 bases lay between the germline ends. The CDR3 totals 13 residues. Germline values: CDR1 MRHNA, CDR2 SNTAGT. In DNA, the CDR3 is TGTGCCAGCAGTGAGATGAGGGGGCAGCCCCAGCATTTT. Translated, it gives CASSEMRGQPQHF.

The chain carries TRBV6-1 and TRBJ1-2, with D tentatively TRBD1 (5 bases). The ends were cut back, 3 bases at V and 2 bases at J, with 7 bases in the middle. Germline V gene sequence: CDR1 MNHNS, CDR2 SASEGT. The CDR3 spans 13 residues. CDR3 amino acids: CASSDRENYGYTF. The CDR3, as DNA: TGTGCCAGCAGTGACAGGGAAAACTATGGCTACACCTTC.

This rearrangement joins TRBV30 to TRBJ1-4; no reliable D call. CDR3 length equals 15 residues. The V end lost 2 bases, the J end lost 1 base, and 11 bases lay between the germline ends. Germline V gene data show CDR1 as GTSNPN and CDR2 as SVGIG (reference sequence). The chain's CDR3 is CAWSLISGTNEKLFF. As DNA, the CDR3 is TGTGCCTGGAGTTTAATCAGTGGAACTAATGAAAAACTGTTTTTT.

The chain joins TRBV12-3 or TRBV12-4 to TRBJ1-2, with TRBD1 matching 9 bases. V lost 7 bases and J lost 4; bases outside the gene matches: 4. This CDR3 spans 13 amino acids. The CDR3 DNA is TGTGCCAGCAAGACGACAGGGGGCTATGGCTACACCTTC. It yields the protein CASKTTGGYGYTF.

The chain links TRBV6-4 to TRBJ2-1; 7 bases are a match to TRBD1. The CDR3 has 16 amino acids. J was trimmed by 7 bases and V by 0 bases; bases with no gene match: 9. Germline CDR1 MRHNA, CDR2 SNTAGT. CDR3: CASSDSISQGWNEQFF. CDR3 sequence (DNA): TGTGCCAGCAGTGACTCAATATCACAGGGGTGGAATGAGCAGTTCTTC.

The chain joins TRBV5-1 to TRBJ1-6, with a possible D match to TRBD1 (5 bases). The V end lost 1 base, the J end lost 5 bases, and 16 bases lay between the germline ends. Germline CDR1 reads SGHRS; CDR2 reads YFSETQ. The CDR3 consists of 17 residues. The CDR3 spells CASSLTGGAANNSPLHF. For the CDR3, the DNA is TGCGCCAGCAGCTTGACTGGAGGGGCAGCAAATAATTCACCCCTCCACTTT.

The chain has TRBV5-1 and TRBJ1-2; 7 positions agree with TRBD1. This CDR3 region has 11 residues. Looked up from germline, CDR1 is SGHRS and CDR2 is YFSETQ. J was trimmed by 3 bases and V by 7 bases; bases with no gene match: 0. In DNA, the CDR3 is TGCGCCAGCGGGACAGACTATGGCTACACCTTC. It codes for CASGTDYGYTF.

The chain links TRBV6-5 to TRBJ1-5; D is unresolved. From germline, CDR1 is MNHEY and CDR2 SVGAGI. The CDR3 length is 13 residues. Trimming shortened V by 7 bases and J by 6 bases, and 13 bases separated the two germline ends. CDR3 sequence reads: CASTNPSGQPQHF. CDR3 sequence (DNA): TGTGCCAGCACCAACCCCTCCGGTCAGCCCCAGCATTTT.

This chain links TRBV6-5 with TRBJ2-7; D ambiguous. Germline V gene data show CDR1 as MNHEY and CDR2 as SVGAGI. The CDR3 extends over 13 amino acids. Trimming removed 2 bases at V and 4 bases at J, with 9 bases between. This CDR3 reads CASSYAVKYEQYF. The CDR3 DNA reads TGTGCCAGCAGTTACGCAGTGAAGTACGAGCAGTACTTC.

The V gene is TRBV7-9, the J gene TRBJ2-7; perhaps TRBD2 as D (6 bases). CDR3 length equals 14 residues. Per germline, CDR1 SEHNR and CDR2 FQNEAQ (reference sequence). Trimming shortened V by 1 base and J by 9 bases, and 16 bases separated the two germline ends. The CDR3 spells CASSLDLSRGAQYF. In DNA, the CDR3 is TGTGCCAGCAGCTTAGATCTTTCCCGCGGGGCGCAGTACTTC.

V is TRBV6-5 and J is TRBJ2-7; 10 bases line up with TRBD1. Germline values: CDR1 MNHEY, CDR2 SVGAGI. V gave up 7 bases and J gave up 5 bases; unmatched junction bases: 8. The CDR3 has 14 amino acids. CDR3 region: CASNRDRGGNEQYF. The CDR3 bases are TGTGCCAGCAACAGGGACAGGGGAGGTAACGAGCAGTACTTC.

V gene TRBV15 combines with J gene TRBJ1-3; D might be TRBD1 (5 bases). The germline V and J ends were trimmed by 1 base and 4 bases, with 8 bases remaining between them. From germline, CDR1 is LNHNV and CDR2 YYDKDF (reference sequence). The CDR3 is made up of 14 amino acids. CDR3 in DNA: TGTGCCACCAGCAGAGGGGACTTCGGAAACACCATATATTTT. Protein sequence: CATSRGDFGNTIYF.

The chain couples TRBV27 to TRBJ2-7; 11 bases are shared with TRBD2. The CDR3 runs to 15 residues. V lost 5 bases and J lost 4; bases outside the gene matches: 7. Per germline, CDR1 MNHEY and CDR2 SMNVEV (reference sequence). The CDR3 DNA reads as TGTGCCAGCAGTGTGCTACTAGCGGGAGTTTACGAGCAGTACTTC. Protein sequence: CASSVLLAGVYEQYF.

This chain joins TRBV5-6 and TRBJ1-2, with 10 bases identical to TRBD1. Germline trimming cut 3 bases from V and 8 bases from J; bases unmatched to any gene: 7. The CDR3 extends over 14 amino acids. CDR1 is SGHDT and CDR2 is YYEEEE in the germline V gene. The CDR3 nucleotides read TGTGCCAGCAGCTACGACAGGGGGCACGGAGGCTACACCTTC. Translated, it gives CASSYDRGHGGYTF.

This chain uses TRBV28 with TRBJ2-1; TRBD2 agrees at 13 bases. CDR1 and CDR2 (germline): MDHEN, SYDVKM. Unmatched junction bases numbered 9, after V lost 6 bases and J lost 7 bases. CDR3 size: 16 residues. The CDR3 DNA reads TGTGCCAGCAGGAGTTCCGGACTAGCGGGAGCTAATGAGCAGTTCTTC. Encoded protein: CASRSSGLAGANEQFF.

CDR3 region: CASSLLGVEKLFF. As DNA, the CDR3 is TGTGCCAGCAGCTTGCTAGGGGTTGAAAAACTGTTTTTT. V and J are TRBV5-6 and TRBJ1-4, with a weak D call TRBD1 (5 bases). The CDR3 covers 13 residues. Germline V gene lookup returns CDR1 SGHDT and CDR2 YYEEEE. Trimming removed 1 base at V and 7 bases at J, with 8 bases between.